The 10 T cell receptor beta chains in this list originate from one sample, sequenced in a study of identical twins. MiXCR, run by TCRdb on the 5' RACE reads, gives a single entry per CDR3 protein. In the table there are 450,000 or so distinct CDR3 sequences, roughly 26% of which are singletons. The same sample was also studied in work on T cells expressing NK-cell markers.

The sample comprised CD4+ T cells sorted from blood. The receptors here all came from a woman aged 18-35 years in good health.

The genes are TRBV9 and TRBJ2-3; D is possibly TRBD2 (5 bases). The CDR3 covers 18 residues. The V end was cut by 0 bases, the J end by 1 base, with 18 bases between. From germline, CDR1 is SGDLS and CDR2 YYNGEE. The CDR3 region has the DNA TGTGCCAGCAGCGTAGGCGCCGGGATCGGGGTGGGCACAGATACGCAGTATTTT. Its translation: CASSVGAGIGVGTDTQYF.

The rearrangement uses TRBV4-3 and TRBJ2-7, with TRBD2 matching 10 bases. Germline V gives CDR1 LGHNA, CDR2 YSLEER. V trimming: 4 bases; J trimming: 6 bases; junction bases outside the gene matches: 3. This CDR3 spans 13 amino acids. CDR3 DNA: TGCGCCAGCAGCCTGGGACTAGCGTTCGAGCAGTACTTC. Protein product: CASSLGLAFEQYF.

The chain carries TRBV10-3 and TRBJ2-7; the D gene is possibly TRBD2 (6 bases). The germline gives CDR1 ENHRY, CDR2 SYGVKD. CDR3 length equals 14 residues. Deletions cut 7 bases from V and 5 bases from J, with 18 bases between. As DNA, the CDR3 is TGTGCCATCACTCCGGCTAGCGAGGGGAACGAGCAGTACTTC. Its protein is CAITPASEGNEQYF.

This clonotype was found a few times. V and J are TRBV14 and TRBJ2-7; 7 nucleotides match TRBD2. V trimming: 2 bases; J trimming: 0 bases; junction bases outside the gene matches: 4. CDR3 length equals 15 residues. The V gene's germline CDR1 is SGHDN and CDR2 FVKESK. Here the CDR3 DNA reads TGTGCCAGCAGCCAACTAGCGGTAAGCTCCTACGAGCAGTACTTC. This encodes CASSQLAVSSYEQYF.

In DNA form, the CDR3 reads TGTGCCAGCAGTCCCTCGCGCCCCAGGGAACACACTGAAGCTTTCTTT. Protein sequence: CASSPSRPREHTEAFF. This rearrangement joins TRBV6-5 to TRBJ1-1, with a weak D call TRBD1 (5 bases). The CDR3 is 16 amino acids. V was trimmed by 5 bases and J by 3 bases, leaving 19 bases between them. Germline loops: CDR1 MNHEY, CDR2 SVGAGI.

The chain carries TRBV4-1 and TRBJ2-1; 11 bases agree with TRBD2. V trimming: 3 bases; J trimming: 2 bases; junction bases outside the gene matches: 18. Germline V lookup: CDR1 MGHRA, CDR2 YSYEKL. The CDR3 contains 21 residues. The CDR3 region is CASSQDQLAGVRAGAYNEQFF. The CDR3 DNA is TGCGCCAGCAGCCAGGACCAACTAGCGGGAGTGAGAGCGGGCGCCTACAATGAGCAGTTCTTC.

This clonotype was seen a handful of times. The chain employs TRBV7-8 and TRBJ2-2; no clear D. This CDR3 region has 16 residues. V lost 2 bases to trimming and J lost 2 bases, with 12 bases between them. CDR1 is SGHVS, CDR2 FQNEAQ, per germline. The CDR3 nucleotides are TGTGCCAGCAGCTTAATCGTGTACTTAAACACCGGGGAGCTGTTTTTT. Translating gives CASSLIVYLNTGELFF.

This clonotype was picked up a small number of times. The gene calls are TRBV29-1 and TRBJ2-7; D is perhaps TRBD1 (5 bases). Germline-derived CDR1 and CDR2 are SQVTM and ANQGSEA. There are 13 residues in the CDR3. V lost 4 bases and J lost 5, with 15 bases in between. The CDR3 protein is CSVGQGRVNEQYF. The CDR3 bases are TGCAGCGTTGGCCAAGGCAGGGTGAACGAGCAGTACTTC.

This clonotype came up a few times. The rearrangement joins TRBV7-2 to TRBJ2-7, with TRBD2 matching 8 bases. CDR1 SGHTA and CDR2 FQGNSA come from the germline V gene. The CDR3 is 15 residues long. Trimming removed 4 bases from V and 3 bases from J; junction bases left unmatched: 8. In nucleotides, the CDR3 is TGTGCCAGCAGCTCGGGGGGGCAGGGAGGCTACGAGCAGTACTTC. It encodes CASSSGGQGGYEQYF.

The chain is built from TRBV12-3 or TRBV12-4 and TRBJ1-3; no clear D gene. This CDR3 region has 14 residues. V gave up 8 bases and J gave up 4 bases, with 15 bases separating them. The CDR3 nucleotides read TGTGCCAGCCCGAACCCAGCCGAAGGAAACACCATATATTTT. It codes for CASPNPAEGNTIYF.